One sample yielded the 10 T cell receptor beta chains listed below, sequenced in a study of T cell responses to AZD1222 COVID-19 vaccine. Clones were sequenced by immunoSEQ multiplex PCR, and TCRdb holds only the in-frame ones, with some missing. Among roughly 200,000 clones listed, approximately 94% were seen once. The material sequenced was peripheral blood, taken on day 0 of MenACWY control vaccination. All receptors come from an adult in good health.

The rearrangement links TRBV6-1 to TRBJ2-1; a weak D match, TRBD1 (6 bases). Germline V CDR1 and CDR2: MNHNS, SASEGT. V was cut by 2 bases and J by 4 bases, with 18 bases left in between. The CDR3 covers 17 residues. CDR3 nucleotides: TGTGCCAGCAGTGAATCCTCGCGGTCACAGGGTTACAATGAGCAGTTCTTC. Translation: CASSESSRSQGYNEQFF.

The chain uses TRBV5-5 and TRBJ1-4; TRBD1 is a possible D gene (5 bases). CDR1 is SGHKS and CDR2 is YYEKEE in the germline V gene (reference sequence). V gave up 4 bases and J gave up 7 bases, with 17 bases separating them. The CDR3 spans 15 residues. CDR3 bases: TGTGCCAGCAGCACGGGAGGGGCCCCTGTTGAAAAACTGTTTTTT. It encodes CASSTGGAPVEKLFF. Supplemented by reference TRBV5-5 and TRBJ1-4, the full variable domain reads DAGVTQSPTHLIKTRGQQVTLRCSPISGHKSVSWYQQVLGQGPQFIFQYYEKEERGRGNFPDRFSARQFPNYSSELNVNALLLGDSALYLCASSTGGAPVEKLFFGSGTQLSVL.

This chain connects TRBV5-5 to TRBJ2-7; 9 nucleotides line up with TRBD1. V was pared by 4 bases and J by 2 bases, with 4 bases of the junction left unmatched. This CDR3 contains 14 residues. CDR1 SGHKS and CDR2 YYEKEE come from the germline V gene (reference sequence). The DNA of the CDR3 is TGTGCCAGCAGCACAGGGGGCGGTACCTACGAGCAGTACTTC. Protein sequence: CASSTGGGTYEQYF.

V and J are TRBV9 and TRBJ1-1; possibly TRBD1 for D (5 bases). The CDR3 extends over 14 amino acids. The V gene's germline CDR1 is SGDLS and CDR2 YYNGEE. Trimming took 4 bases from V and 3 from J, leaving 13 bases between them. The CDR3 region is CASSPLGGYTEAFF. The CDR3 bases are TGTGCCAGCAGCCCCCTGGGGGGATACACTGAAGCTTTCTTT.

The J gene is TRBJ1-1, the V gene TRBV6-5; no clear D. Trimming took off 4 bases at V and 11 bases at J, with 17 bases between the two ends. This CDR3 comprises 13 residues. Germline assignment: CDR1 MNHEY and CDR2 SVGAGI. CDR3 residues: CASSSPLGTGAFF. The CDR3 bases are TGTGCCAGCAGTTCCCCGTTGGGCACGGGGGCTTTCTTT.

The V gene is TRBV6-1, the J gene TRBJ1-2; 10 bases are a match to TRBD1. The germline gives CDR1 MNHNS, CDR2 SASEGT. The trim removed 3 bases at V and 7 bases at J, leaving 8 bases unmatched. The CDR3 has 15 amino acids. The CDR3 sequence: CASSDTGTGAGGYTF. CDR3 in DNA: TGTGCCAGCAGTGACACCGGGACAGGGGCAGGTGGCTACACCTTC.

The chain links TRBV6-2 or TRBV6-3 to TRBJ1-5; no reliable D call. From germline, CDR1 is MNHEY and CDR2 SVGEGT. CDR3 size: 15 residues. The V and J ends lost 0 bases and 6 bases respectively, with 12 bases between them. CDR3: CASSYSRRYGQPQHF. CDR3 DNA: TGTGCCAGCAGTTACTCAAGGAGGTACGGTCAGCCCCAGCATTTT.

The chain uses TRBV4-1 and TRBJ1-2; unclear D gene. V was trimmed by 0 bases and J by 4 bases, leaving 9 bases between them. Germline loops: CDR1 MGHRA, CDR2 YSYEKL. The CDR3 has 14 residues. For the CDR3, the DNA is TGCGCCAGCAGCCAAGAGATTCGCAGCTATGGCTACACCTTC. Its protein is CASSQEIRSYGYTF.

The chain combines TRBV9 with TRBJ1-2, with a weak D call TRBD1 (5 bases). The CDR3 is 14 amino acids. The germline V and J ends were trimmed by 4 bases and 2 bases, with 12 bases remaining between them. The germline CDR1 and CDR2 sequences are SGDLS and YYNGEE. The chain's CDR3 is CASSNQDKNYGYTF. The CDR3 nucleotides read TGTGCCAGCAGCAATCAGGACAAGAACTATGGCTACACCTTC.

The rearrangement uses TRBV4-3 and TRBJ1-2; D unresolved. The V and J ends lost 1 base and 4 bases respectively, with 10 bases between them. Germline-derived CDR1 and CDR2 are LGHNA and YSLEER. This CDR3 comprises 14 residues. The CDR3 sequence is CASSQASRPYGYTF. In DNA, the CDR3 is TGCGCCAGCAGCCAAGCCTCCCGCCCCTATGGCTACACCTTC.